Detailed here is one T cell receptor (beta chain). The target of this receptor is not known. Per-base quality was not reported, and no clone a single base away is much larger than it. V loses 7 bases of germline sequence and J loses 1 base, and the interval between the two ends is 7 bases. Including the terminal cysteine and phenylalanine, the CDR3 comprises 11 residues. CDR3 DNA only is kept here, 33 bases in frame from base 1. Looking up the germline V gene yields CDR1 SQVTM and CDR2 ANQGSEA. From each donor, a single peripheral blood sample of about 110 mL on average was drawn into heparinised tubes. A BD FACSAria II and a panel including CD45RO, CCR7, CD25, CD127, CD95 and CD27 were used to sort naive, central memory, regulatory and stem cell-like memory CD4+ T cells. A purity above 98% was achieved for all sorted populations. Right away, PBMCs were isolated by Lymphoprep density gradient centrifugation and were stained directly, with no culture step. So that batch effects would be minimized, each experiment stained and sorted samples in pairs, pairing one healthy donor with one patient.

The High Capacity cDNA Reverse Transcription Kit was used to reverse transcribe all of the isolated RNA, meaning that expressed TCRB transcripts were what got sequenced. Naive, central memory and regulatory T cell samples underwent deep immunoSEQ sequencing, averaging about 3.57 million total reads per sample. Sorted cells were lysed in RLT buffer, and RNA was extracted using DNase-treated RNeasy Micro or Mini kits according to cell number. To prevent cross-contamination, every cell subset was processed on its own, while patient and healthy donor samples were processed together. The immunoSEQ multiplex PCR was used to amplify TCRB sequences from cDNA, yielding 87-bp fragments that span the CDR3 region. Amplicons were sequenced on the Illumina HiSeq platform. The paper's data handling went like this. Synthetic template baselines were used to correct PCR bias computationally, reads within Hamming distance 2 were collapsed together, and singletons that could not be merged were discarded. Reads were aligned against IMGT so that V, D and J genes, CDR3 length and insertions or deletions at six rearrangement sites could be assigned. Within each subset, clonotype counts were normalized to sorted cell number, after which true diversity and Gini coefficients were computed with the tcR R package. The overlap coefficient, calculated on TCRB nucleotide sequences, was used to measure repertoire sharing. Out-of-frame TCRB sequences from naive cells were analyzed as a proxy for the pre-selection repertoire. Entries here come from immuneACCESS through TCRdb and include only in-frame sequences with V and J called. Some clones fail to appear in such tables; in the studies checked, an unresolved V gene covers under half of the shortfall, and the cause of the remainder is unknown. That table gives V, J and clone size, and the DNA gave D and trimming. For this sample there are some 270,000 clones; about 11% appear just once. Around 0.017% of the sample goes to the ten largest clones.

The data were taken from a study of beta chain features in type 1 diabetes (dated 2018 in TCRdb). A note on the overall study: Mean age, gender distribution, total cell number and subset yield were not different between patients and healthy donors. A total of 107,917,701 sorted cells were examined across all samples, and RNA yield correlated strongly with the number of cells per subset. In the study, recently diagnosed type 1 diabetes patients and matched healthy donors were compared on the TCRB repertoires of their sorted circulating CD4+ T cell subsets. Whereas all 30 or so donors provided naive and central memory subsets, regulatory and stem cell-like memory subsets were isolated from just 8 patients and roughly 8 healthy donors.

Points the paper makes about the study in general: Sequencing cDNA rather than genomic DNA could over-represent highly expressing activated cells, although activation and CD3 levels did not differ between groups. Patients with type 1 diabetes made fewer insertions and deleted more nucleotides at VDJ recombination sites, implying thymic rearrangement abnormalities. Type 1 diabetes patients showed a moderate but significant shortening of TCRB CDR3 length in all four CD4+ subsets. HLA sub-analyses involved small numbers of individuals, so any influence of HLA type on TCRB rearrangement remained unresolved. PCR may preferentially amplify shorter templates, but because patient and control samples were amplified and corrected together, any resulting skew would affect both groups equally. The naive, central memory and regulatory TCRB repertoires appeared to resemble one another more closely among patients than among healthy donors.

The chain is assembled from TRBV29-1 and TRBJ1-1, with an unclear D gene assignment. The sample consisted of naive CD4+ T cells from blood. Read against the paper, the sample's cell subset or site label means: true naive CD4+ T cells. The receptor's source is a man aged 25-45 years with type 1 diabetes. The CDR3 region: CSARENTEAFF. The sequenced DNA: TGCAGCGCCCGGGAGAACACTGAAGCTTTCTTT.